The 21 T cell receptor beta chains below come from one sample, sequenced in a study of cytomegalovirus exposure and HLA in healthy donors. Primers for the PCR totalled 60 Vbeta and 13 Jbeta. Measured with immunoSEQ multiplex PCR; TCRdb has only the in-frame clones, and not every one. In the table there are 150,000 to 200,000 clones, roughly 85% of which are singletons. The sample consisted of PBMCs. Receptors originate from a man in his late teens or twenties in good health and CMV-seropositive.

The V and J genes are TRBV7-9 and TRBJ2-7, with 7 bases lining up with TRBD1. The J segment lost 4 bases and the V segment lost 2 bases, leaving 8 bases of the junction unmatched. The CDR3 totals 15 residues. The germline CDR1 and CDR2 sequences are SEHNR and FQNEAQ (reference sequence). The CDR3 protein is CASSLKWDRNYEQYF. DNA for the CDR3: TGTGCCAGCAGCTTAAAATGGGACAGAAATTACGAGCAGTACTTC.

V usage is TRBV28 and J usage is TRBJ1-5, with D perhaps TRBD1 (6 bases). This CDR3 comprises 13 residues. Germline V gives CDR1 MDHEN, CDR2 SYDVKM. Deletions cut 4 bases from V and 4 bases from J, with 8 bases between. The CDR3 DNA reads TGTGCCAGCAGTTCCCAGGGGAATCAGCCCCAGCATTTT. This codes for CASSSQGNQPQHF.

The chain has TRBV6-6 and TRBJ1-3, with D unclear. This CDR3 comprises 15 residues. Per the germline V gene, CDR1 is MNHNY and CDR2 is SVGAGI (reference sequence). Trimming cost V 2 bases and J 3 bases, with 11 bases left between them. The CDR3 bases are TGTGCCAGCAGTTACGGGCCTGGGAGTGGAAACACCATATATTTT. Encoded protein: CASSYGPGSGNTIYF.

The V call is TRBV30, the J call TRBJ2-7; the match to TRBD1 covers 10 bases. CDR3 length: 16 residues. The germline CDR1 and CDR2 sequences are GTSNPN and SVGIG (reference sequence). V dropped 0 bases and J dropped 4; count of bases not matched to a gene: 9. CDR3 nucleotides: TGTGCCTGGAGTGTACTGCTATGGGGACAGGGGTACGAGCAGTACTTC. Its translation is CAWSVLLWGQGYEQYF. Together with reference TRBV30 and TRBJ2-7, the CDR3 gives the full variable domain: SQTIHQWPATLVQPVGSPLSLECTVEGTSNPNLYWYRQAAGRGLQLLFYSVGIGQISSEVPQNLSASRPQDRQFILSSKKLLLSDSGFYLCAWSVLLWGQGYEQYFGPGTRLTVT.

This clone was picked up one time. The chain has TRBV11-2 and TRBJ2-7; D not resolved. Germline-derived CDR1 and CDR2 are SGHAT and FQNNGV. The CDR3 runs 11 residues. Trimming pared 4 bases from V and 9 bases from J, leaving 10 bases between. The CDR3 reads CASSSQSSQYF. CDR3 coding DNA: TGTGCCAGCAGCTCCCAATCATCGCAGTACTTC. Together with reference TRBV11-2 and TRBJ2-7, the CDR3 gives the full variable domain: EAGVAQSPRYKIIEKRQSVAFWCNPISGHATLYWYQQILGQGPKLLIQFQNNGVVDDSQLPKDRFSAERLKGVDSTLKIQPAKLEDSAVYLCASSSQSSQYFGPGTRLTVT.

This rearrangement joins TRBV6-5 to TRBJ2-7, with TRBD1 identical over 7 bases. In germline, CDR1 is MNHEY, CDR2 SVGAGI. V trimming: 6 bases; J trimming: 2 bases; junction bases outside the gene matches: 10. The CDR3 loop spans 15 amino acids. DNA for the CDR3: TGTGCCAGCAGAACCCCAAGGGGACAGACCTACGAGCAGTACTTC. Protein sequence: CASRTPRGQTYEQYF.

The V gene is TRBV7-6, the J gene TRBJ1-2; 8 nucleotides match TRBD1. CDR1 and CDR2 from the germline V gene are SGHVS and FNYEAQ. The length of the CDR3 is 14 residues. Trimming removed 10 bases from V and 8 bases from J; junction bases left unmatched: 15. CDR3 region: CATREGTGSKGYTF. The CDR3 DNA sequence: TGTGCCACCCGCGAGGGGACAGGATCGAAGGGCTACACCTTC.

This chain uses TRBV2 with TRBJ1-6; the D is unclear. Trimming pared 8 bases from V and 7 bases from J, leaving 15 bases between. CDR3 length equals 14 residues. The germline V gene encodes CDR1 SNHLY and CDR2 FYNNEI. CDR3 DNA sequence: TGTGCCAGCGAAGAGGGTAGAACCAATTCACCCCTCCACTTT. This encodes CASEEGRTNSPLHF.

The CDR3 sequence: CASSQMNKGSVRESNIQYF. DNA of the CDR3: TGCGCCAGCAGTCAAATGAACAAAGGGTCGGTAAGGGAGTCGAACATTCAGTACTTC. The chain couples TRBV23-1 to TRBJ2-4, with D possibly being TRBD2 (5 bases). TRBV23-1 counts as an open reading frame of uncertain function. The CDR3 consists of 19 residues. V lost 2 bases and J lost 7, with 27 bases in between.

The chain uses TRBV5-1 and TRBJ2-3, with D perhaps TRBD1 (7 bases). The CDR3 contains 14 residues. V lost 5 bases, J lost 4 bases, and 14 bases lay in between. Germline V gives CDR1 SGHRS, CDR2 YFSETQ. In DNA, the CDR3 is TGCGCCAGCAGTCCCGGAGGGGGCCCAGATACGCAGTATTTT. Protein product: CASSPGGGPDTQYF.

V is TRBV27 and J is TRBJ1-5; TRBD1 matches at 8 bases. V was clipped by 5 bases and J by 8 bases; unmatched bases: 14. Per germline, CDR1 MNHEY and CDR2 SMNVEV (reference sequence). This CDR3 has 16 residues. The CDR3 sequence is CASSPRGQGPAKPQHF. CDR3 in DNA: TGTGCCAGCAGTCCAAGAGGACAGGGCCCTGCGAAGCCCCAGCATTTT.

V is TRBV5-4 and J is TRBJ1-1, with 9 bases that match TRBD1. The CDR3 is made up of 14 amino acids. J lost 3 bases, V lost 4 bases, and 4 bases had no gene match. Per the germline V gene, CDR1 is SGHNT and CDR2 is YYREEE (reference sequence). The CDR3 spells CASSQQGAYTEAFF. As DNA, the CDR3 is TGTGCCAGCAGCCAACAGGGGGCCTACACTGAAGCTTTCTTT.

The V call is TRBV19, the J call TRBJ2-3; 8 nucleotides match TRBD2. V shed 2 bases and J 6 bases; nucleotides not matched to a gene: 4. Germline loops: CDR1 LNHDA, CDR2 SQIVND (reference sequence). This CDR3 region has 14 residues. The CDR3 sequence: CASSITGGGDTQYF. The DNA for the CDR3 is TGTGCCAGTAGTATAACGGGGGGGGGCGATACGCAGTATTTT.

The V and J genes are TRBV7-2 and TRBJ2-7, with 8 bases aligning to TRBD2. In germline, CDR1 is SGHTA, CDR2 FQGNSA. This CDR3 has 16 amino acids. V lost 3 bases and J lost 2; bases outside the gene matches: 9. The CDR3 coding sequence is TGTGCCAGCAGCTTTCGTATAGCGGGGCTTACCTACGAGCAGTACTTC. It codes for CASSFRIAGLTYEQYF.

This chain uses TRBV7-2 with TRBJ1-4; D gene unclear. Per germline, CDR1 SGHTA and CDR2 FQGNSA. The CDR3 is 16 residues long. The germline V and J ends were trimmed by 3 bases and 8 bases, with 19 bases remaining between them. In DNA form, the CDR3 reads TGTGCCAGCAGCTTGTACCCCGGAGGCGGGCAGGAAAAACTGTTTTTT. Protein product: CASSLYPGGGQEKLFF.

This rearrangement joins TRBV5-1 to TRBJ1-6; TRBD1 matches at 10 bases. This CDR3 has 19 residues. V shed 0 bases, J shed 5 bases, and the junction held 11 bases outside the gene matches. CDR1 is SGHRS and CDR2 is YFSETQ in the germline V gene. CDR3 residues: CASSLAGTGANPNNSPLHF. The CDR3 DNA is TGCGCCAGCAGCTTGGCCGGGACAGGGGCTAACCCTAATAATTCACCCCTCCACTTT.

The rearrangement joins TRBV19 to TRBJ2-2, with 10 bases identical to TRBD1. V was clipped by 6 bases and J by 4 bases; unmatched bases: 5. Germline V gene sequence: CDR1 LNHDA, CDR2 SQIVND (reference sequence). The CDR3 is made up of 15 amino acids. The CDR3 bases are TGTGCCAGTAGCACCGGGACAGGGGTCACCGGGGAGCTGTTTTTT. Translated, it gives CASSTGTGVTGELFF.

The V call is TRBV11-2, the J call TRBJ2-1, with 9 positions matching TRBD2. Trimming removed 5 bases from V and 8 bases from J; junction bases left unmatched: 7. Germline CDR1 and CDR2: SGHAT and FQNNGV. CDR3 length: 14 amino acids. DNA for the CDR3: TGTGCCAGCAGCGGTAGCGGGGGTGTCGATGAGCAGTTCTTC. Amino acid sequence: CASSGSGGVDEQFF.

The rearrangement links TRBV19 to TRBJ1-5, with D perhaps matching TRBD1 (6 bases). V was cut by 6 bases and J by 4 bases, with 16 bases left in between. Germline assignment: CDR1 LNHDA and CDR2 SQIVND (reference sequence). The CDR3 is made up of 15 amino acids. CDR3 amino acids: CASRPDRLKNQPQHF. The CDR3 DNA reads TGTGCCAGTAGACCCGACAGGCTAAAAAATCAGCCCCAGCATTTT.

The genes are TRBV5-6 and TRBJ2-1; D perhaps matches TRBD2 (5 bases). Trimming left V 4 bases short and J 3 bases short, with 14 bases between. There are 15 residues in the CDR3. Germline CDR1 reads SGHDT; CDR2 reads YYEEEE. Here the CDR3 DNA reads TGTGCCAGCAGCCTCCGGGGTTTAGGCTACAATGAGCAGTTCTTC. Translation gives CASSLRGLGYNEQFF.

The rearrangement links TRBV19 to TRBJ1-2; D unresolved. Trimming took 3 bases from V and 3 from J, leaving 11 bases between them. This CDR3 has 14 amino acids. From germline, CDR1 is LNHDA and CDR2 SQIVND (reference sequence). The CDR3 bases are TGTGCCAGTAGTATGTTTCGGCGGGACTATGGCTACACCTTC. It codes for CASSMFRRDYGYTF.